These 26 T cell receptor beta chains came from one sample sequenced in a study of shared clonotypes between healthy human individuals (TCRdb year 2020). The library was obtained by the immunoSEQ multiplex PCR assay. Held by TCRdb, this immuneACCESS table contains in-frame sequences only and omits some clones. Under half of the omission traces to an unresolved V gene where checked; the cause of the rest is unknown. Here the sample has hundreds of thousands of clones; 74% occur a single time. More than 1.5% of the sample comes from the top ten. Sequencing input: memory CD4+ T cells sorted from blood. This specimen's cell subset or site label, interpreted: CD45RA-negative fraction. The receptor source for this set is a woman in her 30s in good health.

The chain employs TRBV6-5 and TRBJ2-3; D possibly corresponds to TRBD2 (5 bases). The CDR3 consists of 16 residues. The germline V and J ends were trimmed by 0 bases and 0 bases, with 10 bases remaining between them. Per the germline V gene, CDR1 is MNHEY and CDR2 is SVGAGI. CDR3 coding DNA: TGTGCCAGCAGTTACTCGCCCAGCGGCAGCACAGATACGCAGTATTTT. This sequence encodes CASSYSPSGSTDTQYF.

V gene TRBV2 combines with J gene TRBJ2-7; D might be TRBD1 (7 bases). Germline CDR1 and CDR2: SNHLY and FYNNEI. The CDR3 is 12 residues long. Between the trimmed V and J ends, which lost 6 bases and 7 bases, there was a span of 13 bases. The CDR3 DNA reads as TGTGCCAGCAGAGCAGGGGGGCCTGAGCAGTACTTC. It specifies CASRAGGPEQYF.

V and J are TRBV6-6 and TRBJ2-1, with 9 bases identical to TRBD2. The germline gives CDR1 MNHNY, CDR2 SVGAGI (reference sequence). J was trimmed by 5 bases and V by 5 bases; bases with no gene match: 4. The CDR3 is made up of 14 amino acids. The CDR3 DNA reads as TGTGCCAGCAGTCTAGCGGGAACCAACAATGAGCAGTTCTTC. Protein sequence: CASSLAGTNNEQFF.

CDR3 coding DNA: TGTGCCAGCAGCTTAGGGTTAGGGGTCGGAACTGAGCAGTTCTTC. It translates to CASSLGLGVGTEQFF. The chain has TRBV7-3 and TRBJ2-1; D perhaps matches TRBD1 (5 bases). The V gene lost 2 bases and the J gene lost 9 bases, with 17 bases spanning the gap. Germline CDR1 and CDR2: SGHTA and FQGTGA. This CDR3 spans 15 amino acids.

V is TRBV7-6 and J is TRBJ2-1; TRBD2 agrees at 7 bases. Trimming cost V 5 bases and J 6 bases; bases outside gene matches: 4. Germline V CDR1 and CDR2: SGHVS, FNYEAQ. This CDR3 comprises 13 residues. The DNA for the CDR3 is TGTGCCAGCAGCCTGGGAGGGCCCAATGAGCAGTTCTTC. It is translated as CASSLGGPNEQFF. The whole variable domain, filled in from reference TRBV7-6 and TRBJ2-1, reads GAGVSQSPRYKVTKRGQDVALRCDPISGHVSLYWYRQALGQGPEFLTYFNYEAQQDKSGLPNDRFSAERPEGSISTLTIQRTEQRDSAMYRCASSLGGPNEQFFGPGTRLTVL.

The chain carries TRBV5-1 and TRBJ2-7; the match to TRBD2 covers 10 bases. With V trimmed by 2 bases and J by 3 bases, 5 bases remained unmatched. Germline CDR1 reads SGHRS; CDR2 reads YFSETQ. This CDR3 region has 15 residues. The CDR3 DNA sequence: TGCGCCAGCAGCTTCGGACTAGCGGCCGTCTACGAGCAGTACTTC. Residues: CASSFGLAAVYEQYF.

This chain links TRBV18 with TRBJ2-1; D is possibly TRBD2 (6 bases). Germline CDR1 and CDR2: KGHSH and LQKENI. V lost 8 bases and J lost 4, with 15 bases in between. The CDR3 has 14 amino acids. The CDR3 here is CASRRGESYNEQFF. CDR3 coding DNA: TGTGCCAGCCGGCGGGGAGAATCTTACAATGAGCAGTTCTTC.

The chain couples TRBV19 to TRBJ1-5; 7 bases align to TRBD1. With V trimmed by 7 bases and J by 4 bases, 10 bases remained unmatched. The CDR3 is 15 residues long. Per the germline V gene, CDR1 is LNHDA and CDR2 is SQIVND (reference sequence). CDR3 DNA sequence: TGTGCCAGTAACCGAATCGGGACAGTAAATCAGCCCCAGCATTTT. It yields the protein CASNRIGTVNQPQHF. Looking up the rest from reference TRBV19 and TRBJ1-5 gives the full variable domain: DGGITQSPKYLFRKEGQNVTLSCEQNLNHDAMYWYRQDPGQGLRLIYYSQIVNDFQKGDIAEGYSVSREKKESFPLTVTSAQKNPTAFYLCASNRIGTVNQPQHFGDGTRLSIL.

Comments on this clone: Given a much more abundant clone one base away, this may be a read error. The sample contains more than one DNA sequence encoding this CDR3. The V call is TRBV28, the J call TRBJ1-4; D ambiguous. V was shortened by 3 bases and J by 4 bases, with 0 bases between the two germline ends. Germline CDR1 MDHEN, CDR2 SYDVKM. CDR3 length equals 11 residues. The CDR3 bases are TGTGCCAGCAGTTTTAATGAAAAACTGTTTTTT. Translated: CASSFNEKLFF.

This clone has only one observation. Here the CDR3 DNA reads TGTGCCAGCAGCTTAGTACGGCTAGCCCCGACAGATACGCAGTATTTT. It is translated as CASSLVRLAPTDTQYF. The chain joins TRBV7-6 to TRBJ2-3; D is possibly TRBD2 (5 bases). Deletions cut 1 base from V and 3 bases from J, with 14 bases between. This CDR3 comprises 16 residues. Germline values: CDR1 SGHVS, CDR2 FNYEAQ.

This clone was counted a few times. The rearrangement links TRBV6-5 to TRBJ2-7; TRBD1 or TRBD2 may be the D gene (5 bases each). The CDR3 contains 15 residues. The V gene lost 0 bases and the J gene lost 0 bases, with 9 bases spanning the gap. Germline V gene lookup returns CDR1 MNHEY and CDR2 SVGAGI. The CDR3 coding sequence is TGTGCCAGCAGTTACTCGGGACCATACTCCTACGAGCAGTACTTC. Encoded protein: CASSYSGPYSYEQYF.

This chain connects TRBV6-5 to TRBJ2-5, with TRBD2 matching 8 bases. Germline V gene lookup returns CDR1 MNHEY and CDR2 SVGAGI. The J segment lost 0 bases and the V segment lost 10 bases, leaving 7 bases of the junction unmatched. The CDR3 runs to 14 residues. The chain's CDR3 is CATRLAHYQETQYF. CDR3 DNA sequence: TGTGCCACCAGACTAGCGCATTACCAAGAGACCCAGTACTTC.

The rearrangement joins TRBV5-1 to TRBJ2-7; D may be TRBD1 (6 bases). This CDR3 has 12 residues. Trimming removed 4 bases at V and 7 bases at J, with 12 bases between. Germline CDR1 SGHRS, CDR2 YFSETQ. In DNA form, the CDR3 reads TGCGCCAGCAGCGCCCCAGGGGAAGAGCAGTACTTC. Protein: CASSAPGEEQYF. Using reference TRBV5-1 and TRBJ2-7 for the parts outside the CDR3, the full variable domain is KAGVTQTPRYLIKTRGQQVTLSCSPISGHRSVSWYQQTPGQGLQFLFEYFSETQRNKGNFPGRFSGRQFSNSRSEMNVSTLELGDSALYLCASSAPGEEQYFGPGTRLTVT.

Notes on this clone: Just one base apart from a much larger clone, this may be a read error. The V call is TRBV11-1, the J call TRBJ2-6; no definite D call. The germline CDR1 and CDR2 sequences are SGHAT and FQDESV (reference sequence). The CDR3 is 14 residues long. Trimming pared 1 base from V and 3 bases from J, leaving 4 bases between. The CDR3 protein is CASSLVGGANVLTF. Written as DNA, the CDR3 is TGTGCCAGCAGCTTAGTTGGTGGGGCCAACGTCCTGACTTTC.

The chain uses TRBV2 and TRBJ2-1, with a possible D match to TRBD1 (6 bases). Trimming pared 5 bases from V and 8 bases from J, leaving 16 bases between. From germline, CDR1 is SNHLY and CDR2 FYNNEI. The CDR3 spans 14 residues. In DNA, the CDR3 is TGTGCCAGCAGTACACAGGGATCTCCCTATGAGCAGTTCTTC. This sequence encodes CASSTQGSPYEQFF.

The chain is built from TRBV9 and TRBJ2-2; 7 nucleotides agree with TRBD2. The CDR3 is 21 amino acids. CDR1 and CDR2 (germline): SGDLS, YYNGEE. V lost 5 bases to trimming and J lost 1 base; unmatched junction nucleotides: 23. The CDR3 here is CASSSSRSGGRNSLNTGELFF. Here the CDR3 DNA reads TGTGCCAGCAGTTCTTCCCGTTCGGGGGGACGCAATTCCCTGAACACCGGGGAGCTGTTTTTT. The full variable domain, in which reference TRBV9 and TRBJ2-2 provide the parts outside the CDR3, is DSGVTQTPKHLITATGQRVTLRCSPRSGDLSVYWYQQSLDQGLQFLIQYYNGEERAKGNILERFSAQQFPDLHSELNLSSLELGDSALYFCASSSSRSGGRNSLNTGELFFGEGSRLTVL.

Worth noting for this clone: The sample carries other DNA sequences with the same CDR3. The rearrangement links TRBV2 to TRBJ2-3; 13 bases match TRBD2. The CDR3 totals 15 residues. CDR1 is SNHLY and CDR2 is FYNNEI in the germline V gene. Losses at the gene ends were 6 bases for V and 3 bases for J; bases not matched to a gene: 3. CDR3 in amino acids: CASRAGLAGTDTQYF. The CDR3 DNA follows: TGTGCCAGCAGAGCGGGACTAGCGGGGACAGATACGCAGTATTTT.

The chain uses TRBV11-2 and TRBJ2-1; D could derive from TRBD1 or TRBD2 (5 bases each). This CDR3 has 14 amino acids. Germline CDR1 SGHAT, CDR2 FQNNGV. Trimming shortened V by 5 bases and J by 10 bases, and 18 bases separated the two germline ends. CDR3 amino acids: CASSQNLGWGEQFF. The CDR3 DNA is TGTGCCAGCAGCCAAAATCTGGGCTGGGGGGAGCAGTTCTTC.

The J gene is TRBJ1-2, the V gene TRBV6-5; 9 positions agree with TRBD1. The CDR3 totals 14 residues. J lost 6 bases, V lost 7 bases, and 9 bases had no gene match. Germline lookup yields CDR1 MNHEY and CDR2 SVGAGI. CDR3 bases: TGTGCCAGCACCAACGGGGACAGGGTTAATGGCTACACCTTC. Translated, it gives CASTNGDRVNGYTF.

This clone was observed a handful of times. The chain joins TRBV6-1 to TRBJ2-1; 7 nucleotides agree with TRBD1. The CDR3 spans 12 residues. J lost 7 bases, V lost 5 bases, and 2 bases had no gene match. Germline V gene lookup returns CDR1 MNHNS and CDR2 SASEGT. This CDR3 is CASSLQGNEQFF. In nucleotides, the CDR3 is TGTGCCAGCAGTTTACAGGGGAATGAGCAGTTCTTC.

Many counts were recorded for this clone. J is TRBJ2-7 and V is TRBV5-1, with D perhaps TRBD2 (5 bases). V was shortened by 1 base and J by 6 bases, with 14 bases between the two germline ends. This CDR3 comprises 14 residues. Germline loops: CDR1 SGHRS, CDR2 YFSETQ. CDR3 DNA sequence: TGCGCCAGCAGCTTGAACCCGGACGAGGGCGAGCAGTACTTC. Its protein is CASSLNPDEGEQYF.

The gene calls are TRBV28 and TRBJ2-7; D remains unclear. The ends were cut back, 4 bases at V and 6 bases at J, with 10 bases in the middle. Germline V gives CDR1 MDHEN, CDR2 SYDVKM. The CDR3 extends over 12 amino acids. The CDR3 DNA is TGTGCCAGCAGTTCCCTACTCGGCGAGCAGTACTTC. Its translation: CASSSLLGEQYF.

This clone was found a few times. The rearrangement uses TRBV21-1 and TRBJ2-1; no check of the table's D call, TRBD2, against the DNA was made. TRBV21-1 is flagged as a pseudogene. The CDR3 is made up of 14 amino acids. The CDR3 bases are TGTGCCAGCAGCCTCAGAGGGCTCCACAATGAGCAGTTCTTC. This translates into CASSLRGLHNEQFF.

A few counts support this clone. The chain combines TRBV7-9 with TRBJ2-1; 12 positions match TRBD2. The junction had 1 base not matched to a gene; V was cut back by 2 bases and J by 5 bases. Germline CDR1 reads SEHNR; CDR2 reads FQNEAQ (reference sequence). The CDR3 totals 15 residues. The CDR3 DNA reads TGTGCCAGCAGCTTACTAGCGGGAGGGCACAATGAGCAGTTCTTC. Amino acid sequence: CASSLLAGGHNEQFF.

With regard to this clone: A read error may produce the germline difference seen at one junction end. The chain links TRBV29-1 to TRBJ1-4; no clear D gene. Germline-derived CDR1 and CDR2 are SQVTM and ANQGSEA. This CDR3 spans 11 amino acids. The CDR3 is CSATENENLFF. The CDR3 bases are TGCAGCGCTACGGAAAATGAAAACCTGTTTTTT.

The gene calls are TRBV13 and TRBJ2-2; D may be TRBD2 (7 bases). Germline values: CDR1 PRHDT, CDR2 FYEKMQ (reference sequence). Trimming cost V 4 bases and J 0 bases, with 12 bases left between them. CDR3 length: 16 residues. The CDR3 DNA reads as TGTGCCAGCAGCTCGTGGGGGGGCTCGAACACCGGGGAGCTGTTTTTT. This codes for CASSSWGGSNTGELFF.